This T cell receptor beta chain originates from a study of preoperative IRX-2 immunotherapy in early breast cancer. This table comes from immunoSEQ multiplex PCR, and its TCRdb copy is limited to in-frame clones, with some not included. The data contain tens of thousands of clones, about 95% of them singletons. Treatment here: preoperative locoregional IRX-2 cytokine immunotherapy. Patients received preoperative, locoregional IRX-2 cytokine immunotherapy in a phase Ib study. The CDR3 is made up of 17 amino acids. Germline V CDR1 and CDR2: LNHDA, SQIVND (reference sequence). The V gene end was trimmed by 6 bases and the J gene end by 3 bases; junction bases not matched to a gene: 12.

The chain joins TRBV19 to TRBJ2-1; 9 bases agree with TRBD1. Sequencing used tumor tissue, obtained after IRX-2 immunotherapy. This clonotype was obtained from a human donor with breast cancer. CDR3 sequence reads: CASSRATGGAFYNEQFF. In DNA form, the CDR3 reads TGTGCCAGTAGCCGCGCCACAGGGGGCGCATTCTACAATGAGCAGTTCTTC.